This is a list of T cell receptor beta chains from one sample in a study of Graves' ophthalmopathy and Graves' hyperthyroidism. TCRdb reprocessed the multiplex PCR reads with MiXCR, giving one entry per CDR3 protein. The repertoire consists of some 39,000 distinct CDR3 sequences, with 50% occurring once and the leading ten covering roughly 26%. Sequences were obtained from peripheral blood. The receptor set was obtained from an adult woman with stable Graves' hyperthyroidism. CDR3s include the opening cysteine and the closing phenylalanine or tryptophan. A D gene is named only where the DNA matches it firmly. Size is omitted from some rows. Given values are once, few, many or a class for expanded clones.

v_call: TRBV15; d_call: TRBD1; clone_size: -; j_call: TRBJ1-5; cdr3_nt: TGTGCCACCAGCAGGACAGGGGGCGGCCAGCCCCAGCATTTT; cdr3_aa: CATSRTGGGQPQHF
v_call: TRBV15; d_call: -; clone_size: many; j_call: TRBJ1-6; cdr3_nt: TGTGCCACCAGCTCATCCGGGACTCTCCACTTT; cdr3_aa: CATSSSGTLHF
v_call: TRBV14; d_call: -; clone_size: -; j_call: TRBJ1-3; cdr3_nt: TGTGCCAGCAGCCTGACAGTTGGAAACACCATATATTTT; cdr3_aa: CASSLTVGNTIYF
v_call: TRBV29-1; d_call: -; clone_size: -; j_call: TRBJ2-7; cdr3_nt: TGCAGCGTTGCAGCGTCCGGGACACACACCTACGAGCAGTACTTC; cdr3_aa: CSVAASGTHTYEQYF
v_call: TRBV27; d_call: -; clone_size: many; j_call: TRBJ1-1; cdr3_nt: TGTGCCAGCAGTTTCGAGGGAGCCAATGAAGCTTTCTTT; cdr3_aa: CASSFEGANEAFF
v_call: TRBV6-5; d_call: TRBD1; clone_size: many; j_call: TRBJ1-5; cdr3_nt: TGTGCCAGCAGTTGGGGACAGGACCTCAATCAGCCCCAGCATTTT; cdr3_aa: CASSWGQDLNQPQHF
v_call: TRBV7-2; d_call: -; clone_size: -; j_call: TRBJ2-2; cdr3_nt: TGTGCCAGCAGTTTCGGCAGGGAGTTAGAGGAGCTGTTTTTT; cdr3_aa: CASSFGRELEELFF
v_call: TRBV5-1; d_call: -; clone_size: many; j_call: TRBJ1-2; cdr3_nt: TGCGCCAGCAGCTACCGGGGCGGGGGAATTGACCGCTATGGCTACACCTTC; cdr3_aa: CASSYRGGGIDRYGYTF
v_call: TRBV6-5; d_call: -; clone_size: many; j_call: TRBJ1-3; cdr3_nt: TGTGCCGTACTCGGGGGTGCGGGAAACACCATATATTTT; cdr3_aa: CAVLGGAGNTIYF
v_call: TRBV28; d_call: TRBD1; clone_size: once; j_call: TRBJ1-2; cdr3_nt: TGTGCCAGCAGTGTGCCCGGGACAGGTGCTAACTATGGCTACACCTTC; cdr3_aa: CASSVPGTGANYGYTF
v_call: TRBV29-1; d_call: -; clone_size: -; j_call: TRBJ2-5; cdr3_nt: TGCAGCGTTGGCGGGACAGAGACCCAGTACTTC; cdr3_aa: CSVGGTETQYF
v_call: TRBV7-9; d_call: -; clone_size: -; j_call: TRBJ2-5; cdr3_nt: TGTGCCAGCGGGGTCGGAGAGACCCAGTACTTC; cdr3_aa: CASGVGETQYF
v_call: TRBV29-1; d_call: -; clone_size: once; j_call: TRBJ1-1; cdr3_nt: TGCAGCAGTTGGGTCCGGCCTGGCACTGAAGCTTTCTTT; cdr3_aa: CSSWVRPGTEAFF
v_call: TRBV20-1; d_call: TRBD2; clone_size: -; j_call: TRBJ2-5; cdr3_nt: TGCAGTGCCAGCAAGCGACTAGCGGGAGCTTGGGGGGAGACCCAGTACTTC; cdr3_aa: CSASKRLAGAWGETQYF
v_call: TRBV20-1; d_call: TRBD2; clone_size: -; j_call: TRBJ2-7; cdr3_nt: TGCAGCCCAACCGCGGGACTAGCGTACTACGAGCAGTACTTC; cdr3_aa: CSPTAGLAYYEQYF
v_call: TRBV7-2; d_call: TRBD1; clone_size: -; j_call: TRBJ2-7; cdr3_nt: TGTGCCAGCAGCTTCCTGACAGGGACCTACGAGCAGTACTTC; cdr3_aa: CASSFLTGTYEQYF
v_call: TRBV4-1; d_call: -; clone_size: -; j_call: TRBJ2-3; cdr3_nt: TGCGTCAGCAGCCAAGAGGACCGGGCTACTAGCACAGATACGCAGTATTTT; cdr3_aa: CVSSQEDRATSTDTQYF
v_call: TRBV7-9; d_call: TRBD2; clone_size: -; j_call: TRBJ2-7; cdr3_nt: TGTGCCAGCTCAGGACTAGCGGGAGGAACCTACGAGCAGTACTTC; cdr3_aa: CASSGLAGGTYEQYF
v_call: TRBV11-2; d_call: -; clone_size: -; j_call: TRBJ1-2; cdr3_nt: TGTGCCAGCAGCTTACAGGGCATCTATGGCTACACCTTC; cdr3_aa: CASSLQGIYGYTF
v_call: TRBV20-1; d_call: TRBD1; clone_size: -; j_call: TRBJ2-7; cdr3_nt: TGCAGTGCTTCGGGACAGGGGGGCGACGAGCAGTACTTC; cdr3_aa: CSASGQGGDEQYF
v_call: TRBV6-5; d_call: TRBD2; clone_size: many; j_call: TRBJ2-7; cdr3_nt: TGTGCCAGCAGTTACGCCTCCGGGACTAGGATCTACGAGCAGTACTTC; cdr3_aa: CASSYASGTRIYEQYF